Given below is one T cell receptor (beta chain) in context. Antigen specificity is unknown. This sample was included in a study of OX40 agonist ivuxolimab in advanced cancers. Study-level background: Patients in dose escalation had liver, melanoma, kidney or head and neck cancers. Regarding the study as a whole: At 0.1 to 3.0 mg/kg and by week 6, CD4+ and CD8+ T cells in the blood had expanded clonally. Fewer expanded clones were found on average in CD4+ than in CD8+ T cells.

Some clones are missing from TCRdb's copy, which holds only in-frame ones; the method was immunoSEQ multiplex PCR. The sample includes 55,000 to 70,000 clones, 84% of them seen just once. On cycle 4 day 1 and cycle 7 day 1, as well as at baseline, blood was sampled. The material sequenced was CD4+ or CD8+ T cells sorted from blood, taken in a trial of the OX40 agonist ivuxolimab. The source of this sequence is an adult with an advanced solid tumor such as melanoma, head and neck, liver or kidney cancer.

For the CDR3, the DNA is TGTGCCAGCCGAACCTCCGGGACTAGCTCCTACGAGCAGTACTTC. Its protein product is CASRTSGTSSYEQYF. The chain is built from TRBV28 and TRBJ2-7, with 8 bases that match TRBD2. This CDR3 region has 15 residues. The germline CDR1 and CDR2 sequences are MDHEN and SYDVKM. J was trimmed by 0 bases and V by 8 bases; bases with no gene match: 9.